This T cell receptor (beta chain) was observed in a study of control samples from healthy donors and cancer patients. CDR3 length: 15 residues. Trimming left V 6 bases short and J 2 bases short, with 14 bases between. Germline V lookup: CDR1 MNHEY, CDR2 SVGAGI. Clones were read by immunoSEQ multiplex PCR, and TCRdb kept only the in-frame ones, dropping some. The sample's table shows 150,000 to 200,000 clones. The chain joins TRBV6-5 to TRBJ1-3; no clear D. The sequenced sample consisted of blood. The receptor's source is a woman aged 25 to 39 in good health. CDR3 bases: TGTGCCAGCAGCCGTTCCGGCATCCCTGGAAACACCATATATTTT. Its protein product is CASSRSGIPGNTIYF.